This T cell receptor beta chain was found in a study of T cells in Graves' hyperthyroidism and ophthalmopathy. Study context: At initial diagnosis, before any treatment had begun, peripheral blood was obtained.

Using RNA transcripts as the source, TCR beta CDR3 regions were amplified. The TCR CDR3 was amplified in a first-round RT-PCR using the HTBI primer set. TCRdb re-analysed the multiplex PCR reads in MiXCR, keeping a single row per CDR3 protein. Of approximately 630,000 distinct CDR3 sequences in the sample, 15% to 20% are singletons; the top ten hold 3.8%. Germline trimming cut 0 bases from V and 4 bases from J; bases unmatched to any gene: 10. In germline, CDR1 is SGHRS, CDR2 YFSETQ. The CDR3 length is 17 residues. As regards this clonotype: Antigen: not known.

Study results and caveats: Most clonotypes expanded in thyroid above 0.001 were likewise present in blood.

PBMCs were derived from 10 ml fresh peripheral blood. The receptor's source is a woman in her twenties or thirties with Graves' hyperthyroidism. Sequences were obtained from blood. The V call is TRBV5-1, the J call TRBJ1-3, with 7 bases aligning to TRBD1. The CDR3 DNA is TGCGCCAGCAGCTTGGACCCGGGACAGAAACTAGGAAACACCATATATTTT. As protein: CASSLDPGQKLGNTIYF.